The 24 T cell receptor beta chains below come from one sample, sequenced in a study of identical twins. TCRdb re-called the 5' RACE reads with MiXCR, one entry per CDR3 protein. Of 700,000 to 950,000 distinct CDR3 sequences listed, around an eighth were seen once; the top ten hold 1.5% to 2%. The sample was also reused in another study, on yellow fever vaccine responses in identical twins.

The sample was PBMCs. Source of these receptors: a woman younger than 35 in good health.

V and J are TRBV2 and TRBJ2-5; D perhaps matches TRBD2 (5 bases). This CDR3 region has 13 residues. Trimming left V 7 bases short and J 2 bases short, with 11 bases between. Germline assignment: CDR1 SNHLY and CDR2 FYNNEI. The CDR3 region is CASKREFQETQYF. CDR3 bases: TGTGCCAGCAAAAGGGAGTTTCAAGAGACCCAGTACTTC.

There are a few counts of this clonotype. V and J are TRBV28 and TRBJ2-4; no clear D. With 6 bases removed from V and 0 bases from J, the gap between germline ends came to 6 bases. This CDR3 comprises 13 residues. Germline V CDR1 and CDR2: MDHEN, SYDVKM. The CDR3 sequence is CASRTVAKNIQYF. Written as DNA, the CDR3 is TGTGCCAGCAGAACGGTAGCCAAAAACATTCAGTACTTC.

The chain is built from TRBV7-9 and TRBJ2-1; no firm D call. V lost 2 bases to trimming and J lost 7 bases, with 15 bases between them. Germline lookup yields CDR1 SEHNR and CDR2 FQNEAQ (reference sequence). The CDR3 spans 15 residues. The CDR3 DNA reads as TGTGCCAGCAGCTTACCCCTCACTGGGTGGAATGAGCAGTTCTTC. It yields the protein CASSLPLTGWNEQFF.

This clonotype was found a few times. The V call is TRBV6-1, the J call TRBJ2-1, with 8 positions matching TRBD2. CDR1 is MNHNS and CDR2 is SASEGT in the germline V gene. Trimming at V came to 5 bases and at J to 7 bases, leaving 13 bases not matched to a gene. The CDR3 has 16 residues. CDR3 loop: CASSQMGSGRRNEQFF. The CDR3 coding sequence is TGTGCCAGCAGTCAAATGGGGAGCGGGAGAAGGAATGAGCAGTTCTTC.

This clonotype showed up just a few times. The CDR3 DNA follows: TGCAGTGCTAGTAATCGAGTAGCGGGGGGGAACGCCAGAGGCGGGGCAGATACGCAGTATTTT. As protein: CSASNRVAGGNARGGADTQYF. The rearrangement uses TRBV20-1 and TRBJ2-3; 11 nucleotides line up with TRBD2. The CDR3 totals 21 residues. Trimming cost V 3 bases and J 4 bases; bases outside gene matches: 24. Germline lookup yields CDR1 DFQATT and CDR2 SNEGSKA (reference sequence).

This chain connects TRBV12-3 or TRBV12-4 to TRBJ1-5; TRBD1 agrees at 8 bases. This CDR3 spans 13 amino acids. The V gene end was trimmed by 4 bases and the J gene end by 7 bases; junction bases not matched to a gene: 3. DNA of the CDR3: TGTGCCAGCAGTTCGACAGGGGCCCAGCCCCAGCATTTT. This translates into CASSSTGAQPQHF.

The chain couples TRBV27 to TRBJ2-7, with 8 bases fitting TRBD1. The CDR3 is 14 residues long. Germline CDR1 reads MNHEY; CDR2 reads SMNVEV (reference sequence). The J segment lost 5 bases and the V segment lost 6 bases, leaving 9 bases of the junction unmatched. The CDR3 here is CASRTRQGFHEQYF. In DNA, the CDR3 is TGTGCCAGCAGGACTAGACAGGGGTTCCACGAGCAGTACTTC.

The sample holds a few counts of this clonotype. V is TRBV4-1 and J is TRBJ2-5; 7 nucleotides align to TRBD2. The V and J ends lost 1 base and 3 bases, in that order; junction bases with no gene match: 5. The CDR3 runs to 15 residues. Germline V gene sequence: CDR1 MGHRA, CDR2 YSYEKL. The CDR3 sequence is CASSQVGGGKETQYF. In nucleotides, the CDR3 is TGCGCCAGCAGCCAAGTCGGCGGGGGAAAAGAGACCCAGTACTTC.

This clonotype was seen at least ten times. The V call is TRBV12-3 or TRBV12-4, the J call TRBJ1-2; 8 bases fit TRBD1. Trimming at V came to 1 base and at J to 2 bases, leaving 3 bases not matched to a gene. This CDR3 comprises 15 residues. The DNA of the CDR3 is TGTGCCAGCAGTTTAGGGACAGGGCCCAACTATGGCTACACCTTC. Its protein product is CASSLGTGPNYGYTF.

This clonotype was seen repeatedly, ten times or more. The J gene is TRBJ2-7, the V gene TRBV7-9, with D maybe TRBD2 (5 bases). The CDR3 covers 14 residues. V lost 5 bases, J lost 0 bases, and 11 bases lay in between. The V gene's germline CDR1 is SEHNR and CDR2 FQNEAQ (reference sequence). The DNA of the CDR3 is TGTGCCAGCAGCAGGCTAGCAAGCTCCTACGAGCAGTACTTC. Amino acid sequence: CASSRLASSYEQYF.

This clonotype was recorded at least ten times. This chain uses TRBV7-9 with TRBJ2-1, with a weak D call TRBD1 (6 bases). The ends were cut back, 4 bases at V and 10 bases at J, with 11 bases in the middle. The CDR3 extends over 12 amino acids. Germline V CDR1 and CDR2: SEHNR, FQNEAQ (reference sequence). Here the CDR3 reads CASSSHGTEQFF. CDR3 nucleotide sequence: TGTGCCAGCAGCTCTCACGGGACAGAGCAGTTCTTC.

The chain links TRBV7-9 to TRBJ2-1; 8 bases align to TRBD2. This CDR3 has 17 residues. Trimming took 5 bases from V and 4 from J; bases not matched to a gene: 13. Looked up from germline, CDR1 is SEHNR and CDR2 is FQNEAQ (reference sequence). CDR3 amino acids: CASSPGGGRGSYNEQFF. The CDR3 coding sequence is TGTGCCAGCAGCCCCGGGGGGGGGAGGGGGTCGTACAATGAGCAGTTCTTC.

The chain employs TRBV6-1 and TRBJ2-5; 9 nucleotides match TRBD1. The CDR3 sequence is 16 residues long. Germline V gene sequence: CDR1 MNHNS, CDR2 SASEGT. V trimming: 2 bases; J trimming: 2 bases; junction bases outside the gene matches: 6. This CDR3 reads CASSEYTGTGQETQYF. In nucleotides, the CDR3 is TGTGCCAGCAGTGAATATACCGGGACAGGGCAAGAGACCCAGTACTTC.

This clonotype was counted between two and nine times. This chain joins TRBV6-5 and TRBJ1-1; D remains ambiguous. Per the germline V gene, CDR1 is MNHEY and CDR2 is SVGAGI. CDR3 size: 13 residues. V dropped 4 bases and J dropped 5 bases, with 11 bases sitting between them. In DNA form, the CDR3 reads TGTGCCAGCAGTTGGGTATTAGGAACTGAAGCTTTCTTT. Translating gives CASSWVLGTEAFF.

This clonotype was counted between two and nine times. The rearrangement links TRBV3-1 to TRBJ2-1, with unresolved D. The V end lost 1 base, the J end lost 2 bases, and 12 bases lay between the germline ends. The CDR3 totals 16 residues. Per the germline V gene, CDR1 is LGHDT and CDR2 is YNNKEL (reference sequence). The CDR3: CASSQVGQLPYNEQFF. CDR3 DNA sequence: TGTGCCAGCAGCCAAGTCGGGCAGTTACCCTACAATGAGCAGTTCTTC.

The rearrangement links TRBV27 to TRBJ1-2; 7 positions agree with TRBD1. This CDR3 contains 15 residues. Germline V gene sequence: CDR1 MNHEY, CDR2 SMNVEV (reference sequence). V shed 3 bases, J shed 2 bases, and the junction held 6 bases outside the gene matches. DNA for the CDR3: TGTGCCAGCAGTTTCAGGGGGACAACCAACTATGGCTACACCTTC. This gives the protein CASSFRGTTNYGYTF.

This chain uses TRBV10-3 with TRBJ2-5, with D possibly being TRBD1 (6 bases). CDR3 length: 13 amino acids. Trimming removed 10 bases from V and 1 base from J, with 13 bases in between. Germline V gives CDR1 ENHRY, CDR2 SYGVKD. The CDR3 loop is CATLQGVQETQYF. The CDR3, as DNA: TGTGCCACCCTACAGGGTGTCCAAGAGACCCAGTACTTC.

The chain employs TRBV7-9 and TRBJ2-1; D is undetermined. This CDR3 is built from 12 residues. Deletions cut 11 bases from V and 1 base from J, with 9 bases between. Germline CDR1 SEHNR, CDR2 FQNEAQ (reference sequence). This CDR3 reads CALTSSYNEQFF. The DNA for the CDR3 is TGTGCCCTAACGTCTTCCTACAATGAGCAGTTCTTC.

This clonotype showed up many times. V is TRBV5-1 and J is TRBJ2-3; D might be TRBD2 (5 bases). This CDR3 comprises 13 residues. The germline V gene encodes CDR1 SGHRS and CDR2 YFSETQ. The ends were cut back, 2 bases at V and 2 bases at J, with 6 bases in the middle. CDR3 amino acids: CASSFRDTDTQYF. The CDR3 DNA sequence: TGCGCCAGCAGCTTCCGGGACACAGATACGCAGTATTTT. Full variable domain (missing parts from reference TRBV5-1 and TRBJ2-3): KAGVTQTPRYLIKTRGQQVTLSCSPISGHRSVSWYQQTPGQGLQFLFEYFSETQRNKGNFPGRFSGRQFSNSRSEMNVSTLELGDSALYLCASSFRDTDTQYFGPGTRLTVL.

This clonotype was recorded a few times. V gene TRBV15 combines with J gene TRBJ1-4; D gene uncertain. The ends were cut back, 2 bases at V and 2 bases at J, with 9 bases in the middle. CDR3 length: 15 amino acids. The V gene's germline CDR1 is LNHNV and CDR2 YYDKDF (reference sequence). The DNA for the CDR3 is TGTGCCACCAGCAGAACCGTAGAGACTAATGAAAAACTGTTTTTT. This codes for CATSRTVETNEKLFF.

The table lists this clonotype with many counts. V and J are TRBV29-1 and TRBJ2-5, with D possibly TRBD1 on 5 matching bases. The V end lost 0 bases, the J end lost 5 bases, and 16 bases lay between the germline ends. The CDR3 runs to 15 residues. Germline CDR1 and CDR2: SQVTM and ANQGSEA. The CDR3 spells CSVEDLEGVLETQYF. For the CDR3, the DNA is TGCAGCGTTGAAGATCTGGAAGGGGTTTTGGAGACCCAGTACTTC.

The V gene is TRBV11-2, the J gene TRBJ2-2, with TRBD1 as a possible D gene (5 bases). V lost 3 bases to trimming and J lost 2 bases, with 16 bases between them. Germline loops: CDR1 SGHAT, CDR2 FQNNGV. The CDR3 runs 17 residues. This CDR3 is CASSFFPAGINTGELFF. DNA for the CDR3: TGTGCCAGCAGCTTCTTTCCCGCAGGGATAAACACCGGGGAGCTGTTTTTT. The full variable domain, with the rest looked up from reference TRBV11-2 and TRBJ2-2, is EAGVAQSPRYKIIEKRQSVAFWCNPISGHATLYWYQQILGQGPKLLIQFQNNGVVDDSQLPKDRFSAERLKGVDSTLKIQPAKLEDSAVYLCASSFFPAGINTGELFFGEGSRLTVL.

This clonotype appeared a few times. CDR3 coding DNA: TGTGCCATCACAGGGGGCACCGGGGAGCTGTTTTTT. It encodes CAITGGTGELFF. V is TRBV10-3 and J is TRBJ2-2; 7 positions agree with TRBD1. The CDR3 has 12 amino acids. Germline V gene lookup returns CDR1 ENHRY and CDR2 SYGVKD. Trimming took 7 bases from V and 4 from J; bases not matched to a gene: 0.

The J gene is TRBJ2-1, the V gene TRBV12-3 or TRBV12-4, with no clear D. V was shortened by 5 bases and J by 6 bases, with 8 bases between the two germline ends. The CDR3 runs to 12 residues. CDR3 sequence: CASSHPLNEQFF. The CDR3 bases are TGTGCCAGCAGTCACCCCCTCAATGAGCAGTTCTTC.